The present entry profiles one T cell receptor beta chain with its context. This clonotype was seen at least ten times. No cognate antigen has been identified for it. No qualities accompany the bases; no much larger clone lies one base away. Libraries were made using multiplex PCR. TCRdb records Illumina HiSeq 4000 as the sequencer. iRepertoire HTBI primers and Arm-PCR amplification of CDR3 regions were used to construct TCR beta libraries. Gel purification was performed on PCR products prior to sequencing. Concerning the study's data processing: Gene usage analysis of CDR3 amino acid clonotypes relied on the roughly 58 TRBV and 14 TRBJ segments identified across samples. Filtered high-quality paired reads were merged into contigs using COPE and FqMerger. BLAST was used to align contigs to IMGT TRBV, TRBD and TRBJ reference genes, with CDR3 defined following IMGT. Clonotypes above 0.1% frequency were classified as highly expanded clones. Repertoire diversity was measured by Shannon entropy, and V-J evenness by the Gini coefficient. A clonotype was considered public if more than one individual shared it. TCRdb cleaned the public reads at Q25 with fastp, built clones with MiXCR and kept in-frame beta chains. CDR3 protein duplicates are merged, each entry listing the most common genes and DNA. TCRdb, rather than the study authors, made the V and J calls. The sample has over 500,000 distinct CDR3 sequences on record, roughly 15% of them singletons. The ten most abundant clones make up about 17% of the sample.

This record belongs to a study of regulatory T cells in long-lasting Graves disease (dated by TCRdb to about 2021). Concerning the study at large: Patients with newly diagnosed Graves' disease had been on antithyroid drugs for under 3 months. Patients with persistent Graves' disease were compared with patients with newly diagnosed Graves' disease using TCR sequencing and RNA sequencing of peripheral blood. The study was conducted in China and was registered as a clinical trial. A total of around 35 samples underwent TCR sequencing: approximately 13 from persistent and 20 from newly diagnosed Graves' disease patients. Here is what the overall study found, with its caveats: More public clonotypes were shared among persistent patients (under 3,000) than among newly diagnosed patients (approximately 1,000). Compared with newly diagnosed patients, patients with persistent Graves' disease had lower TCR Shannon entropy and fewer highly expanded clones, which suggests clonal expansion. Persistent disease showed preferential use of TRBV28, TRBJ1-2 and TRBJ2-5, whereas newly diagnosed disease favored TRBV20-1 and TRBJ2-1. Because the primary lesion, thyroid tissue, could not be accessed, the study looked at peripheral blood alone. Sequencing and analysis were restricted to the TCR beta chain. The authors noted that the small sample size was a limitation that may lower accuracy.

V was cut back by 4 bases and J by 4 bases, leaving a gap of 13 bases between them. The CDR3 covers 14 residues, taking in both the cysteine and the phenylalanine. The sequence is cut down to CDR3 DNA, 42 bases in frame from base 1. Taken from the germline V gene, the CDR1 and CDR2 loops are SQVTM and ANQGSEA. Explained via the paper, the time point label denotes: newly diagnosed GD, antithyroid drugs for less than 3 months. For both TCR sequencing and RNA sequencing, RNA was extracted from PBMCs using TRIzol. The diagnosis of Graves' disease was made according to American Thyroid Association guidelines. Recruitment of patients was carried out at an endocrinology department in Xi'an, China. Each patient gave 7.5 to 10 milliliters of peripheral blood, collected in an EDTA anticoagulant tube. Ficoll Paque Plus density gradient separation was used to isolate PBMCs, and no additional T cell sorting was done. An Agilent 2100 Bioanalyzer and agarose gel were used to assess RNA quality, and a NanoDrop 2000 was used to measure RNA concentration.

The same data also contributed to another study, on T cells in Graves' hyperthyroidism and ophthalmopathy. Reported in the second study: Graves' hyperthyroidism was defined as stable when no progression to ophthalmopathy occurred over 18 months of follow-up. Hyperthyroidism patients were aged 18 to 65 years and newly diagnosed, with disease duration of less than 2 months. Exclusion was applied to patients with uncontrolled infections, other autoimmune diseases, pregnancy or lactation. Clinical symptoms, serum thyroxine and TRAb, thyroid ultrasound, and orbital computed tomography formed the basis for the diagnoses. A first-round RT-PCR of the TCR CDR3 used the HTBI primer set with the Qiagen OneStep RT-PCR kit. Most expanded thyroid clonotypes (frequency above 0.001) were also detected in blood, a finding suggesting that blood repertoires may reflect thyroid immune responses. Ophthalmopathy was separated from stable hyperthyroidism by a 13 V-J signature model, with around 88% sensitivity and 81% to 82% specificity obtained in cross-validation and 80%/75% obtained in testing. During validation, the model predicted progression to ophthalmopathy a median of approximately 7 months ahead of onset, with more than 60% sensitivity and almost 75% specificity. To identify distinguishing TCR V-J signatures, a discovery cohort of about a hundred patients was used, comprising 43 with Graves' ophthalmopathy and about 59 with stable Graves' hyperthyroidism. Whether ophthalmopathy could be predicted prospectively was tested in an independent validation cohort made up of about 18 hyperthyroidism patients plus 17 patients who later progressed to ophthalmopathy. The approximately 90 discovery patients were randomly split 7:3 into training and test sets. The study also compared thyroid tissue and blood T-cell repertoires from more than five Graves' hyperthyroidism patients. Once sampling was done, hyperthyroidism patients were given methimazole at a starting dose of 30 mg daily, whereas ophthalmopathy patients were given high-dose intravenous methylprednisolone. Libraries were constructed in a second round of multiplex PCR, after which size selection and purification were carried out. The libraries were sequenced on an Illumina HiSeq2000 using paired-end 100 bp reads. SOAPnuke was used to process the raw data, throwing out any read that contained adapters or uncalled bases, had a mean Phred below 15, or lacked an exact constant-primer or identifier match. High-quality paired reads were merged using COPE v1.2.5, and each unique nucleotide sequence was defined as a clonotype. Clonotypes were aligned to IMGT TRBV, TRBD and TRBJ reference segments using MiTCR v1.1. Analysis was restricted to V-J combinations with a frequency above 0.0001, which covered roughly 99% of repertoires. A TCS score was defined as the ratio between F50 (clonal expansion) and ExV (chaos), using BLOSUM62-based TCRdist between CDR3 peptides within each V-J. Welch's t-statistics and random forest reduced 500 to 550 V-J features to under 15, which were used in a naive Bayes classifier (R e1071). Sample size was not statistically predetermined, and investigators were not blinded to group allocation. The paper describes TCR Vbeta CDR3 sequencing of more than 120 peripheral blood samples, made up of 43 ophthalmopathy patients, some 80 hyperthyroidism patients and around 17 progressor patients.

The sample was peripheral blood mononuclear cells (PBMCs), taken at new diagnosis, from a patient treated with antithyroid drugs. The sequence came from a woman in her thirties with Graves disease. Donor details come from another sample of the same person, matched by shared clones. The rearrangement joined TRBV29-1 to TRBJ2-2; the D segment could be TRBD2, given 5 matching bases. The DNA sequence is as follows: TGCAGCGTTGGACATGGGAGTGGCACCGGGGAGCTGTTTTTT. Its coded protein is CSVGHGSGTGELFF.